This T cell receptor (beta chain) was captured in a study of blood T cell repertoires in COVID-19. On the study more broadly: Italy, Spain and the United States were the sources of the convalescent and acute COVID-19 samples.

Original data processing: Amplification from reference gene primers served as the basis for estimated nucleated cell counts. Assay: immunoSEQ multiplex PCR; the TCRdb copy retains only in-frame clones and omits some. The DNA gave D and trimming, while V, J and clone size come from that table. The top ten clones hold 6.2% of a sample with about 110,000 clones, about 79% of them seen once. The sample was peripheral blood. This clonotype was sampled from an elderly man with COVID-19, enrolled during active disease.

CDR3 coding DNA: TGTGCCAGCAGCCCAGAACAGGGCTATGGCTACACCTTC. It specifies CASSPEQGYGYTF. The chain links TRBV7-9 to TRBJ1-2, with D possibly TRBD1 on 6 matching bases. Per the germline V gene, CDR1 is SEHNR and CDR2 is FQNEAQ (reference sequence). The CDR3 contains 13 residues. Between the trimmed V and J ends, which lost 5 bases and 4 bases, there was a span of 11 bases. The full variable domain, its missing parts supplied by reference TRBV7-9 and TRBJ1-2, is DTGVSQNPRHKITKRGQNVTFRCDPISEHNRLYWYRQTLGQGPEFLTYFQNEAQLEKSRLLSDRFSAERPKGSFSTLEIQRTEQGDSAMYLCASSPEQGYGYTFGSGTRLTVV.